This T cell receptor (beta chain) was observed in a study of blood T cell repertoires in COVID-19. About the research overall: There were acute and convalescent COVID-19 samples, and they came from the United States, Italy and Spain.

In the original analysis: Estimation of nucleated cell counts relied on the amplification of reference gene primers. The method was immunoSEQ multiplex PCR; TCRdb's version includes in-frame clones alone and lacks a portion of them. The D gene and trimming were derived from the DNA, and the V and J assignments and clone size from that table. The top ten clones hold roughly 3.1% of a sample with under 45,000 clones, approximately 84% of them seen once. V lost 1 base, J lost 6 bases, and 13 bases lay in between. The length of the CDR3 is 15 residues. Germline CDR1 SGDLS, CDR2 YYNGEE. The chain links TRBV9 to TRBJ2-2; D perhaps matches TRBD1 (5 bases). The sequenced sample was peripheral blood. This receptor was obtained from a man in his 70s with COVID-19, enrolled during active disease. The CDR3 DNA sequence: TGTGCCAGCAGCGTAATTTCAGGGTTAGCCGGGGAGCTGTTTTTT. Protein: CASSVISGLAGELFF.